Listed below are T cell receptor beta chains from one sample, sequenced in a study of CD8 T cells in Susac syndrome. TCRdb fed the immunoSEQ multiplex PCR reads into MiXCR, producing one record per CDR3 protein. The sample records about 180,000 distinct CDR3 sequences, 95% to 96% being singletons. Input material: CD4+ T cells from PBMCs. All receptors come from a human donor with Susac syndrome. Both conserved end residues are part of each CDR3. The D gene is left open where the match is weak. The size field is filled for only some rows; it gives once, few, many or a size class.

- TRBJ2-2 TRBV2 - TGTGCCAGCAGCGCAATAAGAGGCGCCGGGGAGCTGTTTTTT CASSAIRGAGELFF
TRBD1 TRBJ1-4 TRBV6-6 - TGTGCCAGCAGGGGCCGGACAGGCGAAAAACTGTTTTTT CASRGRTGEKLFF
TRBD1 TRBJ1-5 TRBV28 - TGTGCCAGCAGTCGGTCCGGACAGGGCAATCAGCCCCAGCATTTT CASSRSGQGNQPQHF
TRBD1 TRBJ1-2 TRBV28 few TGTGCCAGCAGTTTATCGGACAGGGGGGGTGGCTACACCTTC CASSLSDRGGGYTF
- TRBJ1-5 TRBV6-6 - TGTGCCAGCAGTTCGAGTAGCAATCAGCCCCAGCATTTT CASSSSSNQPQHF
TRBD2 TRBJ2-3 TRBV7-9 once TGTGCCAGCAGCCTCCTAGCGGGGAGGAAAGATACGCAGTATTTT CASSLLAGRKDTQYF
- TRBJ1-2 TRBV27 - TGTGCCAGCAGTGGGTGGGACGGATATGGCTACACCTTC CASSGWDGYGYTF
- TRBJ1-1 TRBV30 - TGTGCCTGGAGTGGGGGAGGTCGGAACACTGAAGCTTTCTTT CAWSGGGRNTEAFF
- TRBJ1-5 TRBV20-1 - TGCAGTGCTAGAGACCTCCGAGGCCATCTTGGGCCCCAGCATTTT CSARDLRGHLGPQHF
- TRBJ1-1 TRBV18 - TGTGCCAGCTCACCACAGGAACAGAACACTGAAGCTTTCTTT CASSPQEQNTEAFF
- TRBJ2-1 TRBV7-9 - TGTGCCAGCACCCCAAGATTCCATGAGCAGTTCTTC CASTPRFHEQFF
- TRBJ1-1 TRBV20-1 - TGCAGTGCTGACGGGGTGAACACTGAAGCTTTCTTT CSADGVNTEAFF
- TRBJ2-7 TRBV28 - TGTGCCAGCAGTTCCCAGGCCTACGAGCAGTACTTC CASSSQAYEQYF
- TRBJ2-1 TRBV4-3 - TGCGCCAGCAGCCAAGAATACGGGTTAGACAATGAGCAGTTCTTC CASSQEYGLDNEQFF
- TRBJ2-1 TRBV14 - TGTGCCAGCAGCCAATTTGCCGGGGGCAGATACAATGAGCAGTTCTTC CASSQFAGGRYNEQFF
TRBD1 TRBJ1-4 TRBV7-2 - TGTGCCAGCAGCTTTGGTGTCTCAAGGGGACAGCCAGAAAAACTGTTTTTT CASSFGVSRGQPEKLFF
- TRBJ1-5 TRBV29-1 - TGCAGCGCTACCGACAGTAATAGCAATCAGCCCCAGCATTTT CSATDSNSNQPQHF
TRBD2 TRBJ2-3 TRBV4-3 - TGCGCCAGCAGCCAAGATTTGGGACTAGCCACAGATACGCAGTATTTT CASSQDLGLATDTQYF
- TRBJ2-3 TRBV20-1 - TGCAGTGCTAGAGGCCCCTCCCCAGATACGCAGTATTTT CSARGPSPDTQYF
- TRBJ2-7 TRBV12-3/TRBV12-4 few TGTGCCAGCAGTTTGGGAATCTACGAGCAGTACTTC CASSLGIYEQYF
TRBD2 TRBJ2-5 TRBV7-6 - TGTGCCAGCAGTAACCCCAGCGGGAGGGTCGAGGAGACCCAGTACTTC CASSNPSGRVEETQYF
- TRBJ2-6 TRBV7-9 once TGTGCCAGCAGCTACCTCAGCTCTGGGGCCAACGTCCTGACTTTC CASSYLSSGANVLTF